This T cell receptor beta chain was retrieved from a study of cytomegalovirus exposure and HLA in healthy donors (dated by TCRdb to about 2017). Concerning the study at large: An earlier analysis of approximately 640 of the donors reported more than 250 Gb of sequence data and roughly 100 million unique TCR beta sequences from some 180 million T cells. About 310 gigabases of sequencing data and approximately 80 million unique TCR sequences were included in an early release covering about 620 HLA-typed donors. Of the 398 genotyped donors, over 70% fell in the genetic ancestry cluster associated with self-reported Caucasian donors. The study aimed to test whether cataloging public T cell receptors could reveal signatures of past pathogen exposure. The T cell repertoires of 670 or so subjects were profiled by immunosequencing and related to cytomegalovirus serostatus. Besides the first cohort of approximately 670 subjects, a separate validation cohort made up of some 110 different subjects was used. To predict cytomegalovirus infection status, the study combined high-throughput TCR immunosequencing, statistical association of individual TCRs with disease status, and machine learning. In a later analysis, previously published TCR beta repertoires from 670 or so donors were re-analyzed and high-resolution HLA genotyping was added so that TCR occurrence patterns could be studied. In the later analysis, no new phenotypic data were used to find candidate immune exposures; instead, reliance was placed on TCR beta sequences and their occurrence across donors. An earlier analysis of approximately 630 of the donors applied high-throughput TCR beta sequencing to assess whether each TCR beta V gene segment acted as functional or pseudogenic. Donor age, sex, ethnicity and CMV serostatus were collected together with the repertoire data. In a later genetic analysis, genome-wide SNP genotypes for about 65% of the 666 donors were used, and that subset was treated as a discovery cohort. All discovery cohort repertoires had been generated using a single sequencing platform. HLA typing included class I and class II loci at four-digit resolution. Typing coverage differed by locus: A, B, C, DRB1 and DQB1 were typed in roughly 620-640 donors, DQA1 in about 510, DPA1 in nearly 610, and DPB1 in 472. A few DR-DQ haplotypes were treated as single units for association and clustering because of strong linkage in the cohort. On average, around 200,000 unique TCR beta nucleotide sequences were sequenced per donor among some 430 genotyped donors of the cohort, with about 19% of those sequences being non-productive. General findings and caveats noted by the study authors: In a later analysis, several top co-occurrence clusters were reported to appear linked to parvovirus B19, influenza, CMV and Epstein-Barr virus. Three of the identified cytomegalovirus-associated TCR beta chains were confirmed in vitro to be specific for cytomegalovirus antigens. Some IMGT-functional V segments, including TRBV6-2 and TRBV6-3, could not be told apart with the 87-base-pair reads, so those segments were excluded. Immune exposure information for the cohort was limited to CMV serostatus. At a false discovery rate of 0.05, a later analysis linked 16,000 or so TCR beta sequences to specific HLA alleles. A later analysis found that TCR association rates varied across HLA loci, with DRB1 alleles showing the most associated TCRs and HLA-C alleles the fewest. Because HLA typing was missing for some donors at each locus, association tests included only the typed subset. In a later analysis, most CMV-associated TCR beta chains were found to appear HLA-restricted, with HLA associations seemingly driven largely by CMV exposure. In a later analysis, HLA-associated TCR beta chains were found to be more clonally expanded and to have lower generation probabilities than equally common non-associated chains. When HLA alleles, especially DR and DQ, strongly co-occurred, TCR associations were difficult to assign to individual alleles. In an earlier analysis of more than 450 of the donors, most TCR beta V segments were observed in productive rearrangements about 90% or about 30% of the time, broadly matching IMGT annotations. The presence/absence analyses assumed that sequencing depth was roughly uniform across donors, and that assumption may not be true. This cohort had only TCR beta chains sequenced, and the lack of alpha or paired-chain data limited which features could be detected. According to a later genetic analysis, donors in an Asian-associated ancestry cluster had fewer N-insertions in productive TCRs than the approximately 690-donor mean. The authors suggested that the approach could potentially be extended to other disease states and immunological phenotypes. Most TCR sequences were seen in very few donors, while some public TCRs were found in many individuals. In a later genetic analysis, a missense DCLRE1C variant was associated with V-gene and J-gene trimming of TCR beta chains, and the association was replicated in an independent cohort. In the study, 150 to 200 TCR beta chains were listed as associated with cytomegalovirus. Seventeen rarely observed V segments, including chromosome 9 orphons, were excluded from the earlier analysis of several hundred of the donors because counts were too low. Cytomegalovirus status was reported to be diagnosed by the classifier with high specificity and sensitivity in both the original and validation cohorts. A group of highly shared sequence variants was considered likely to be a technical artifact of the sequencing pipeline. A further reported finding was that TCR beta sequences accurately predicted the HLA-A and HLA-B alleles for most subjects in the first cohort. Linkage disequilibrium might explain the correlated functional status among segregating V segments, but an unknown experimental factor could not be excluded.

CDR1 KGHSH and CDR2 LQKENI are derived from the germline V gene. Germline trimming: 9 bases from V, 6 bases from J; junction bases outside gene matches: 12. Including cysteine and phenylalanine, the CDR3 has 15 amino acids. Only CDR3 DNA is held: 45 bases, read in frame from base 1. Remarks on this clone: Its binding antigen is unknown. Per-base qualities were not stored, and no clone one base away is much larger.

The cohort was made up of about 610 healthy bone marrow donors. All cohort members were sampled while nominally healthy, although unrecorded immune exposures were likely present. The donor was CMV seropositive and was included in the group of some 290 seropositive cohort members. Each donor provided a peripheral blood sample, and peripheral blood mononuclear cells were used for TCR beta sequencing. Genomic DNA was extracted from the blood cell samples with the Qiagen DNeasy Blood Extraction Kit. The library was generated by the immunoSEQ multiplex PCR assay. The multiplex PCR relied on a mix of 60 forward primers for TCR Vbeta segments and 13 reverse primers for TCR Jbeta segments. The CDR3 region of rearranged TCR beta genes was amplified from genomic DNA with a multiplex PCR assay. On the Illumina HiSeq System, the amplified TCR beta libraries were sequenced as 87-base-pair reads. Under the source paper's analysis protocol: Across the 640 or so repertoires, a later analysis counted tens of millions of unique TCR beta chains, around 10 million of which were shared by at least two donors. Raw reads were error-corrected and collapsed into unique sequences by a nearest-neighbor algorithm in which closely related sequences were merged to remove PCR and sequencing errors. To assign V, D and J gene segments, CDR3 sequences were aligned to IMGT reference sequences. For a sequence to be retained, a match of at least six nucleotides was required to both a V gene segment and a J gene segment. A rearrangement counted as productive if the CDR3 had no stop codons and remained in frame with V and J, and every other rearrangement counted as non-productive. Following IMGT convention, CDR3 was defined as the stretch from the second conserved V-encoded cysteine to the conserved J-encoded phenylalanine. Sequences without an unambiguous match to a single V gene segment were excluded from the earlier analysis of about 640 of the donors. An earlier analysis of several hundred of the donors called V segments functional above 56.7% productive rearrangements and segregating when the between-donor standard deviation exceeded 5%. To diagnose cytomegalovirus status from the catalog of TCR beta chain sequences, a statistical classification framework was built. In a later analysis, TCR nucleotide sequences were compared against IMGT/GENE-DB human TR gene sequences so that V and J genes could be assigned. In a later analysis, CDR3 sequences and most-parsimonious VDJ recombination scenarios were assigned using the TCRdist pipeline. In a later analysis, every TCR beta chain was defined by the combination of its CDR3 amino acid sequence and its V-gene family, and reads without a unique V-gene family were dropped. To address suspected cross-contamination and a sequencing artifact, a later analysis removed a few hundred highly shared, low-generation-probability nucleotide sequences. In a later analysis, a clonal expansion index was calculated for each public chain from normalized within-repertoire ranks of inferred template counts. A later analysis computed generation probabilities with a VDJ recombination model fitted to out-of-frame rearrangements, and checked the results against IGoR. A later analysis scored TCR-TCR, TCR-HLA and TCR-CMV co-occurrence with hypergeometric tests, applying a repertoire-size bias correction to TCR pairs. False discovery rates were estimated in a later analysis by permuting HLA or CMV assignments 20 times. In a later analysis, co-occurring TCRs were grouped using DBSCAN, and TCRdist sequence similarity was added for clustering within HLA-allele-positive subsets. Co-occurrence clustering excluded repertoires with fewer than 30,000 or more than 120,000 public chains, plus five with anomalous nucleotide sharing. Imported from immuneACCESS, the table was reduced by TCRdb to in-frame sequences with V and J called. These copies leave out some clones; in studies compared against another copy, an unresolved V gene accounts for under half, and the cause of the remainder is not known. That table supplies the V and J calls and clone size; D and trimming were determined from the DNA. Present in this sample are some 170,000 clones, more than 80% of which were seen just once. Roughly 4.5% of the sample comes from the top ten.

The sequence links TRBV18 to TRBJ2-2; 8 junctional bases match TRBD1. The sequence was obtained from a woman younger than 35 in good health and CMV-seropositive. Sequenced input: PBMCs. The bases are TGTGCCAGTCAACGACAGGGGTTGGTGTCCGGGGAGCTGTTTTTT. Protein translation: CASQRQGLVSGELFF.